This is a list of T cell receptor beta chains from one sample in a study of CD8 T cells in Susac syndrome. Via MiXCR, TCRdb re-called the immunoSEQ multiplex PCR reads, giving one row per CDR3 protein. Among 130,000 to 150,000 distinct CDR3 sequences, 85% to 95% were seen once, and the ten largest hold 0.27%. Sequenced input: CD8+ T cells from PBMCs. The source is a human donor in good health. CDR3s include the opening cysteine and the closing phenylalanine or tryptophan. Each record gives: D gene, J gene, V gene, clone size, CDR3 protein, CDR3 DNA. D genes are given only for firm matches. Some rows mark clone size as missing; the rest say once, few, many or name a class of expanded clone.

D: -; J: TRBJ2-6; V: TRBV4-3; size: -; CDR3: CASSQESNDFSGANVLTF; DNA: TGCGCCAGCAGCCAAGAATCAAACGACTTCTCTGGGGCCAACGTCCTGACTTTC
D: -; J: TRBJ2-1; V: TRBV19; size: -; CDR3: CASSLGQYKFF; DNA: TGTGCCAGTAGTCTCGGACAGTACAAGTTCTTC
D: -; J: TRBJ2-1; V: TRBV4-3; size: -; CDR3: CASSPNLDYYNEQFF; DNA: TGCGCCAGCAGCCCAAATCTGGACTATTACAATGAGCAGTTCTTC
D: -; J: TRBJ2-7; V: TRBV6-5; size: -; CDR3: CASSYRDNYEQYF; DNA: TGTGCCAGCAGTTACCGGGACAACTACGAGCAGTACTTC
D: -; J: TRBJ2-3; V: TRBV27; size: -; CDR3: CASSSSGTTDTQYF; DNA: TGTGCCAGCAGTTCGTCGGGGACCACAGATACGCAGTATTTT
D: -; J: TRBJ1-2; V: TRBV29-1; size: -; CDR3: CSVGADYGYTF; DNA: TGCAGCGTTGGGGCGGATTATGGCTACACCTTC
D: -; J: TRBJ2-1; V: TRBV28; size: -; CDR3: CASRRRGVSSYNEQFF; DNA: TGTGCCAGCAGGCGCAGGGGGGTAAGCTCCTACAATGAGCAGTTCTTC
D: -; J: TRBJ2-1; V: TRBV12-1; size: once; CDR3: CASSSQKRYNEQFF; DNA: TGTGCCAGCAGCTCCCAGAAACGCTACAATGAGCAGTTCTTC
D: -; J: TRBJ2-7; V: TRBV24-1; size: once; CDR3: CATSDHRDIDEQYF; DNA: TGTGCCACCAGTGACCACCGGGACATCGACGAGCAGTACTTC
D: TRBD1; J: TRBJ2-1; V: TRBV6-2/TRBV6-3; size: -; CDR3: CATLAGDSSDNEQFF; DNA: TGTGCCACCCTGGCTGGGGACAGTTCGGACAATGAGCAGTTCTTC
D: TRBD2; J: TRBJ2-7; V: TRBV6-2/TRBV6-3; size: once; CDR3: CASAPSGTYEQYF; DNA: TGTGCCAGCGCCCCGAGCGGGACCTACGAGCAGTACTTC
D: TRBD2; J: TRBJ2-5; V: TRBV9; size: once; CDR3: CASSVLAGEETQYF; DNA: TGTGCCAGCAGCGTCCTAGCGGGAGAAGAGACCCAGTACTTC
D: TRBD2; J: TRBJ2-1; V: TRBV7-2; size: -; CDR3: CASSSPLAGVLYNEQFF; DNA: TGTGCCAGCAGCTCCCCTTTAGCGGGAGTCCTCTACAATGAGCAGTTCTTC
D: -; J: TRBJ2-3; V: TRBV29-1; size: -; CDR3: CSFNLWGGGTDTQYF; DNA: TGCAGCTTTAACTTATGGGGGGGCGGCACAGATACGCAGTATTTT
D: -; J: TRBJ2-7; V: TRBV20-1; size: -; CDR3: CSAGAPYEQYF; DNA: TGCAGTGCTGGGGCCCCTTACGAGCAGTACTTC
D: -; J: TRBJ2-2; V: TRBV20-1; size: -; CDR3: CSARKTANTGELFF; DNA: TGCAGTGCTAGGAAGACAGCGAACACCGGGGAGCTGTTTTTT
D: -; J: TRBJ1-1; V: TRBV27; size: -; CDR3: CASSFSASKNTEAFF; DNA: TGTGCCAGCAGTTTTTCGGCGTCCAAGAACACTGAAGCTTTCTTT
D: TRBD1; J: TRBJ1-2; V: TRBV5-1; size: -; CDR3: CASSPGTAGYTF; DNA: TGCGCCAGCAGCCCTGGGACAGCCGGCTACACCTTC
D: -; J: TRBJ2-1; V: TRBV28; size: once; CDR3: CASSFGNNEQFF; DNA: TGTGCCAGCAGTTTCGGGAACAATGAGCAGTTCTTC
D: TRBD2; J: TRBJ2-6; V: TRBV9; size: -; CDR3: CASSVETSGSWANVLTF; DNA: TGTGCCAGCAGCGTAGAAACTAGCGGGAGCTGGGCCAACGTCCTGACTTTC
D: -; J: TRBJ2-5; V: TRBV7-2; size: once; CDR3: CASTLPDPAGETQYF; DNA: TGTGCCAGCACCCTTCCTGACCCGGCGGGGGAGACCCAGTACTTC
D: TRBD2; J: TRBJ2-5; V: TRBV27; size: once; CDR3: CASSDLAGVRQETQYF; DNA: TGTGCCAGCAGTGATCTAGCGGGAGTCAGGCAGGAGACCCAGTACTTC
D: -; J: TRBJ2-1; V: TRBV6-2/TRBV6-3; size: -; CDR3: CASTLYNEQFF; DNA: TGTGCCAGCACCCTTTACAATGAGCAGTTCTTC
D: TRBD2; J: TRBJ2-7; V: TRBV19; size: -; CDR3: CASSHGASGYEQYF; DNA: TGTGCCAGTAGTCACGGGGCTAGCGGGTACGAGCAGTACTTC
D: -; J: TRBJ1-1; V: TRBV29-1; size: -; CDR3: CSVTGTRSFF; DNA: TGCAGCGTTACTGGTACACGGTCGTTCTTT
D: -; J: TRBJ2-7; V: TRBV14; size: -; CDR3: CASSQVRYEQYF; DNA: TGTGCCAGCAGCCAAGTCCGCTACGAGCAGTACTTC